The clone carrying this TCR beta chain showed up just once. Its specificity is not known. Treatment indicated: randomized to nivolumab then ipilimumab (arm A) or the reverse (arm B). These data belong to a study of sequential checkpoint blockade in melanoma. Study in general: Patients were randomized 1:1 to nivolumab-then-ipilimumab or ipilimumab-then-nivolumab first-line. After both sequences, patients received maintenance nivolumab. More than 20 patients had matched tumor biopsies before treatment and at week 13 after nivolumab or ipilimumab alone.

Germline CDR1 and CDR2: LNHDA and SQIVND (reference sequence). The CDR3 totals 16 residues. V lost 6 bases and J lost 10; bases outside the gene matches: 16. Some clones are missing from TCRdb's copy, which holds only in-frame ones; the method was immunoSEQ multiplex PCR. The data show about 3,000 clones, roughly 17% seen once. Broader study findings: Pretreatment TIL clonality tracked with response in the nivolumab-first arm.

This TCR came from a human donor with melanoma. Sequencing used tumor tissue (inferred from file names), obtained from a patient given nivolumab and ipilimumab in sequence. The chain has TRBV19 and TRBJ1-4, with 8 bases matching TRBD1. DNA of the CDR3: TGTGCCAGTAGCGGAGCGGACGCAGGGGGCTTTTCAAAACTGTTTTTT. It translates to CASSGADAGGFSKLFF.